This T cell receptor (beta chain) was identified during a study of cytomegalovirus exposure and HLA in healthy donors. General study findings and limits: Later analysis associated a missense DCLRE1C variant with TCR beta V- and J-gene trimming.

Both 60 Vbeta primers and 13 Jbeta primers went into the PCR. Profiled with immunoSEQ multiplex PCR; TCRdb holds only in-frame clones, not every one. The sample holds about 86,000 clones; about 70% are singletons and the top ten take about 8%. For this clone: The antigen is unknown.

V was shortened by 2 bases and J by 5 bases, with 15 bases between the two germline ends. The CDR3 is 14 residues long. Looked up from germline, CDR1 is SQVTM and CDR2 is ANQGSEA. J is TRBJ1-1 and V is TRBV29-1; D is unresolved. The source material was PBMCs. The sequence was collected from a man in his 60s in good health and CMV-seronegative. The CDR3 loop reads CSVESPGSVTEAFF. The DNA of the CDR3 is TGCAGCGTTGAAAGTCCAGGTAGTGTGACTGAAGCTTTCTTT.